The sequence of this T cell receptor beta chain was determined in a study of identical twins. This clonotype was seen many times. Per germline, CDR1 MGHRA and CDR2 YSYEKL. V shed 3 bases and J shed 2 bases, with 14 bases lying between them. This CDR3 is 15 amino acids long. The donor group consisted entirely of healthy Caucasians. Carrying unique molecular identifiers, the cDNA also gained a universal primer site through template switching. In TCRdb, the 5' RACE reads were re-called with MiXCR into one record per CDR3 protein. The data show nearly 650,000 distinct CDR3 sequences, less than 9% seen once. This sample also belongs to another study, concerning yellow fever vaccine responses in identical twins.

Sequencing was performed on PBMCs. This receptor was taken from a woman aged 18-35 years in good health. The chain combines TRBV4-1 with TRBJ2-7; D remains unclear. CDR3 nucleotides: TGCGCCAGCAGCCACCCGGAACGAGGAGCCTACGAGCAGTACTTC. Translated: CASSHPERGAYEQYF.